Following are 5 T cell receptor beta chains from one sample sequenced in a study of T cells in pancreatic ductal adenocarcinoma. Produced via immunoSEQ multiplex PCR; TCRdb's table is partial and in-frame only. This sample has over 90,000 clones, with roughly 95% found just once. The selected patients with pancreatic ductal adenocarcinoma had surgery but no neoadjuvant therapy. The source material was PBMCs. These receptors all stem from a human donor with pancreatic ductal adenocarcinoma.

This sequence joins TRBV4-2 and TRBJ1-2, with 9 nucleotides matching TRBD1. Per the germline V gene, CDR1 is LGHNA and CDR2 is YNFKEQ. J lost 4 bases, V lost 0 bases, and 6 bases had no gene match. The CDR3 loop spans 16 amino acids. Here the CDR3 DNA reads TGTGCCAGCAGCCAAGATCCGGGACAGGGAATCTATGGCTACACCTTC. It codes for CASSQDPGQGIYGYTF.

This clone turned up a few times. The chain recombines TRBV2 with TRBJ1-5; D not resolved. The CDR3 has 13 residues. Germline-derived CDR1 and CDR2 are SNHLY and FYNNEI. The ends were cut back, 10 bases at V and 2 bases at J, with 12 bases in the middle. CDR3 nucleotide sequence: TGTGCCACCAAAGGTACAGGCAATCAGCCCCAGCATTTT. It codes for CATKGTGNQPQHF.

The chain uses TRBV5-6 and TRBJ2-4; unclear D gene. This CDR3 has 14 amino acids. V lost 1 base to trimming and J lost 10 bases, with 15 bases between them. The V gene's germline CDR1 is SGHDT and CDR2 YYEEEE. The CDR3 reads CASSLIDTKKIQYF. CDR3 coding DNA: TGTGCCAGCAGCTTGATTGACACCAAGAAGATTCAGTACTTC. Looking up the rest from reference TRBV5-6 and TRBJ2-4 gives the full variable domain: DAGVTQSPTHLIKTRGQQVTLRCSPKSGHDTVSWYQQALGQGPQFIFQYYEEEERQRGNFPDRFSGHQFPNYSSELNVNALLLGDSALYLCASSLIDTKKIQYFGAGTRLSVL.

J is TRBJ2-7 and V is TRBV15; a weak D match, TRBD2 (7 bases). Germline CDR1 and CDR2: LNHNV and YYDKDF (reference sequence). The CDR3 consists of 15 residues. The ends were cut back, 3 bases at V and 5 bases at J, with 17 bases in the middle. CDR3 sequence reads: CATSRGGADLDEQYF. The CDR3 DNA follows: TGTGCCACCAGCAGGGGGGGGGCAGATCTCGACGAGCAGTACTTC.

This chain uses TRBV5-4 with TRBJ2-7; possibly TRBD2 for D (6 bases). CDR3 length: 15 amino acids. Per germline, CDR1 SGHNT and CDR2 YYREEE (reference sequence). Between the trimmed V and J ends, which lost 4 bases and 5 bases, there was a span of 19 bases. CDR3 bases: TGTGCCAGCAGCCCTTCGACCGCATCGGGGGACGAGCAGTACTTC. This translates into CASSPSTASGDEQYF.